This passage covers 8 T cell receptor beta chains from one sample sequenced in a study of cytomegalovirus exposure and HLA in healthy donors. Vbeta (60) and Jbeta (13) primers were used in the PCR. TCRdb's copy holds only in-frame clones and misses some; the assay was immunoSEQ multiplex PCR. This table holds around 90,000 clones, 75% to 90% found once. Sequenced sample: PBMCs. The receptors come from a middle-aged man in good health and CMV-seropositive.

The CDR3 DNA reads as TGTGCCAGCAGCACTGCCGGGACTAGCGGGACGGTAGATACGCAGTATTTT. The encoded protein is CASSTAGTSGTVDTQYF. The chain joins TRBV7-2 to TRBJ2-3, with TRBD2 identical over 13 bases. After removal of 5 bases from V and 5 bases from J, the junction contained 10 bases not matched to a gene. Germline assignment: CDR1 SGHTA and CDR2 FQGNSA. The CDR3 consists of 17 residues.

The chain links TRBV21-1 to TRBJ1-2. TRBV21-1 is assigned pseudogene status. The CDR3 consists of 15 residues. CDR3 nucleotides: TGTGCCAGCAGCAAATGTGGTGGAGCTAACTATGGCTACACCTTC. Protein: CASSKCGGANYGYTF.

The chain uses TRBV28 and TRBJ2-1; D might be TRBD2 (5 bases). The CDR3 has 12 residues. CDR1 is MDHEN, CDR2 SYDVKM, per germline. CDR3 coding DNA: TGTGTCACGGCGACGACGCGGGATGAGCAGTTCTTC. Its translation is CVTATTRDEQFF. The variable domain in full, completed from reference TRBV28 and TRBJ2-1, reads DVKVTQSSRYLVKRTGEKVFLECVQDMDHENMFWYRQDPGLGLRLIYFSYDVKMKEKGDIPEGYSVSREKKERFSLILESASTNQTSMYLCVTATTRDEQFFGPGTRLTVL.

The chain has TRBV29-1 and TRBJ2-5; TRBD1 agrees at 8 bases. V lost 6 bases to trimming and J lost 4 bases; unmatched junction nucleotides: 7. Germline-derived CDR1 and CDR2 are SQVTM and ANQGSEA. The CDR3 has 13 residues. The CDR3 coding sequence is TGCAGCGTCGCAGGGGGCAGAGGAGAGACCCAGTACTTC. It specifies CSVAGGRGETQYF.

V is TRBV5-6 and J is TRBJ1-1; D not certain. Germline-derived CDR1 and CDR2 are SGHDT and YYEEEE. The germline V and J ends were trimmed by 0 bases and 6 bases, with 9 bases remaining between them. This CDR3 spans 13 amino acids. The CDR3 region has the DNA TGTGCCAGCAGCTTGGGACCTAGCGCTGAAGCTTTCTTT. This codes for CASSLGPSAEAFF.

This sequence joins TRBV5-5 and TRBJ2-2, with a tentative D call TRBD2 (6 bases). This CDR3 has 15 amino acids. CDR1 is SGHKS, CDR2 YYEKEE, per germline (reference sequence). The ends were cut back, 0 bases at V and 4 bases at J, with 10 bases in the middle. CDR3 bases: TGTGCCAGCAGCTTGGCTCAGGGAGGCACCGGGGAGCTGTTTTTT. Its protein is CASSLAQGGTGELFF. Using reference TRBV5-5 and TRBJ2-2 for the parts outside the CDR3, the full variable domain is DAGVTQSPTHLIKTRGQQVTLRCSPISGHKSVSWYQQVLGQGPQFIFQYYEKEERGRGNFPDRFSARQFPNYSSELNVNALLLGDSALYLCASSLAQGGTGELFFGEGSRLTVL.

The genes are TRBV6-1 and TRBJ1-1, with 8 bases fitting TRBD1. CDR1 and CDR2 (germline): MNHNS, SASEGT. Losses at the gene ends were 6 bases for V and 4 bases for J; bases not matched to a gene: 4. CDR3 length: 13 residues. The CDR3 here is CASRVRGRTEAFF. DNA of the CDR3: TGTGCCAGCAGAGTCAGGGGGCGCACTGAAGCTTTCTTT.

The chain uses TRBV28 and TRBJ2-3; no clear D gene. This CDR3 region has 14 residues. Trimming took off 2 bases at V and 0 bases at J, with 6 bases between the two ends. Germline values: CDR1 MDHEN, CDR2 SYDVKM. CDR3 in DNA: TGTGCCAGCAGTTTAGGCCATAGCACAGATACGCAGTATTTT. It is translated as CASSLGHSTDTQYF.